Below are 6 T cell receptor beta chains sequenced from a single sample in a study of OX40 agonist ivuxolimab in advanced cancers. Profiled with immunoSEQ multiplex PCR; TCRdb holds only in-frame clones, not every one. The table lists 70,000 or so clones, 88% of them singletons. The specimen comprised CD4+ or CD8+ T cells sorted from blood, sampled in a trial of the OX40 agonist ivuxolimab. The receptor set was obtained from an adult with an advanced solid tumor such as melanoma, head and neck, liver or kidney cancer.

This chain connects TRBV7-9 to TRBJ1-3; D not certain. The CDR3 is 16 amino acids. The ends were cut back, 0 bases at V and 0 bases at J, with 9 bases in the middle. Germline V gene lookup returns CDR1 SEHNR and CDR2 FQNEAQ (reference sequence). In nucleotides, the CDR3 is TGTGCCAGCAGCTTAGCGCGGCTGGTCTCTGGAAACACCATATATTTT. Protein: CASSLARLVSGNTIYF.

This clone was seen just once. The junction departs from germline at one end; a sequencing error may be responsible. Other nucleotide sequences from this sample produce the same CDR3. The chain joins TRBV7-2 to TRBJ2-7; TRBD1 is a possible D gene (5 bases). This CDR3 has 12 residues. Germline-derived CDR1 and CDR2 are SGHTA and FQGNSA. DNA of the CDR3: TGTGCCAGCAGCTCCCAGGGTGACGAGCAGTATTTC. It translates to CASSSQGDEQYF.

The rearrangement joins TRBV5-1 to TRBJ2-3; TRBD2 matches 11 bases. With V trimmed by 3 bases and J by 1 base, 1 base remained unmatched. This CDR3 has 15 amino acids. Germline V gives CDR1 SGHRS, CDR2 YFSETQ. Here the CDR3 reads CASSSGLAGTDTQYF. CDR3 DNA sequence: TGCGCCAGCAGCTCGGGACTAGCGGGCACAGATACGCAGTATTTT. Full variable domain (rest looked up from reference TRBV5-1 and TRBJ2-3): KAGVTQTPRYLIKTRGQQVTLSCSPISGHRSVSWYQQTPGQGLQFLFEYFSETQRNKGNFPGRFSGRQFSNSRSEMNVSTLELGDSALYLCASSSGLAGTDTQYFGPGTRLTVL.

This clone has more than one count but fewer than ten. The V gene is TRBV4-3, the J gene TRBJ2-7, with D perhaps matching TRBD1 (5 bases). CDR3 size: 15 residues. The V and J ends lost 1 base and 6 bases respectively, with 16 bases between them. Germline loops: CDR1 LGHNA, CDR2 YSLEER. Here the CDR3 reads CASSQAWAGIREQYF. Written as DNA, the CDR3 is TGCGCCAGCAGCCAAGCTTGGGCAGGGATACGCGAGCAGTACTTC.

The CDR3, as DNA: TGTGCCACCAGCAGAGATCCCGGGGCCGGGACACGGCTCACAGATACGCAGTATTTT. This encodes CATSRDPGAGTRLTDTQYF. The chain carries TRBV15 and TRBJ2-3, with D tentatively TRBD1 (6 bases). V lost 0 bases to trimming and J lost 2 bases, with 21 bases between them. Germline V gene sequence: CDR1 LNHNV, CDR2 YYDKDF (reference sequence). CDR3 length equals 19 residues.

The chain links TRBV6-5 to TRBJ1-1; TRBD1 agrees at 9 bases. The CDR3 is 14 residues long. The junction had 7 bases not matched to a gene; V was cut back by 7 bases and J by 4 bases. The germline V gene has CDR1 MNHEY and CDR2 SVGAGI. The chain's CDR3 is CASTYMTGGTEAFF. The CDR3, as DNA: TGTGCCAGCACCTATATGACAGGGGGCACTGAAGCTTTCTTT.